This T cell receptor beta chain derives from a study of radiotherapy plus CTLA-4 blockade in lung cancer. General study findings and limits: Interferon-beta, together with early blood T cell clone dynamics, reportedly best predicted response.

As for this clone: Its target is not known.

Germline lookup yields CDR1 MNHEY and CDR2 SVGAGI. V lost 0 bases, J lost 5 bases, and 5 bases stayed unmatched. The CDR3 spans 16 residues. Generated by immunoSEQ multiplex PCR, the TCRdb table keeps only in-frame clones and is missing some. Among 100,000 to 150,000 clones listed, 75% to 80% were seen once. The chain recombines TRBV6-5 with TRBJ1-5; 9 positions match TRBD1. This sequence was found in a human donor with non-small cell lung cancer who had a partial response to radiotherapy plus ipilimumab. Sequences were derived from peripheral blood, sampled from a patient treated with radiotherapy plus ipilimumab. DNA of the CDR3: TGTGCCAGCAGTTACTCCTCCGGGACAGGGCATCAGCCCCAGCATTTT. Its translation is CASSYSSGTGHQPQHF.